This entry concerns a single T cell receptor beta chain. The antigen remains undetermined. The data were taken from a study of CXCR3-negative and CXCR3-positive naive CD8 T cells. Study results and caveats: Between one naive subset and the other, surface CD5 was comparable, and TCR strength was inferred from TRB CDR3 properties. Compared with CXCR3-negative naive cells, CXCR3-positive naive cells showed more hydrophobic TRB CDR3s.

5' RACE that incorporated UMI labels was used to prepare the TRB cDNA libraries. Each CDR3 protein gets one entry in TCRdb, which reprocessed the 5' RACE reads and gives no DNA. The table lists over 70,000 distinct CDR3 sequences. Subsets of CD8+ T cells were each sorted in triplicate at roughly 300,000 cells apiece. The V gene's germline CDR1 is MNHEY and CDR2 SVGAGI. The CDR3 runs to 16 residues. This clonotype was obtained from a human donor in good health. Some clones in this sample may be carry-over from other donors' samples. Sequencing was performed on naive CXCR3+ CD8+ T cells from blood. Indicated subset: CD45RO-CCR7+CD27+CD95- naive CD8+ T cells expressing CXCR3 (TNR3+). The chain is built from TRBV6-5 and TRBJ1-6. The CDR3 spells CASSPDPPALDSPLHF.